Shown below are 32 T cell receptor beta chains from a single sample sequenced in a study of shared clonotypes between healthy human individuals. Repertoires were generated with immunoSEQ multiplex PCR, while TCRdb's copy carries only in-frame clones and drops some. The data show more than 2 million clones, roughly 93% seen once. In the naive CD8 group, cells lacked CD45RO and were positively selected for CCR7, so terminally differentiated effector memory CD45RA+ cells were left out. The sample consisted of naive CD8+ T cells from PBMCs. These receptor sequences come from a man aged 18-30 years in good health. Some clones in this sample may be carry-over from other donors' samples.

DNA of the CDR3: TGTGCCAGCAGCCCAGGACCCTCGCCGGGCACTGAAGCTTTCTTT. Its translation: CASSPGPSPGTEAFF. The chain recombines TRBV9 with TRBJ1-1, with no clear D. Per germline, CDR1 SGDLS and CDR2 YYNGEE. The CDR3 loop spans 15 amino acids. Trimming removed 4 bases from V and 4 bases from J, with 17 bases in between.

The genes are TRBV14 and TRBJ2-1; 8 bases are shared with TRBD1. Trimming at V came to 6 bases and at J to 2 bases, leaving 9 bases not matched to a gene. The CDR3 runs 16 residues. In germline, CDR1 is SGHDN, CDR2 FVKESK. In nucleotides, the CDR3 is TGTGCCAGCAGACAGGCAGGGACAGGCGCCTACAATGAGCAGTTCTTC. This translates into CASRQAGTGAYNEQFF.

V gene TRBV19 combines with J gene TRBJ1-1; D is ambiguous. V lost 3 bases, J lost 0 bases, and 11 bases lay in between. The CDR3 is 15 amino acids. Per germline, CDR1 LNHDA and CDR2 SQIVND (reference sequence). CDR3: CASSIRTDMNTEAFF. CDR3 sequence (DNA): TGTGCCAGTAGTATTAGGACTGACATGAACACTGAAGCTTTCTTT.

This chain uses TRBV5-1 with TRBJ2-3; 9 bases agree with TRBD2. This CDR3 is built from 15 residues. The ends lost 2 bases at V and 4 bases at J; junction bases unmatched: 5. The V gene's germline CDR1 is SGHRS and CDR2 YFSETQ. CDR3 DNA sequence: TGCGCCAGCAGCTTAATTAGCGGGAGCCCAGATACGCAGTATTTT. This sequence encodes CASSLISGSPDTQYF.

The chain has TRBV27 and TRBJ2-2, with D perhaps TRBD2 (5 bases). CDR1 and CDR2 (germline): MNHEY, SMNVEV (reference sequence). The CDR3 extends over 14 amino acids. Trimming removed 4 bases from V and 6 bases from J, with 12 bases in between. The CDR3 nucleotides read TGTGCCAGCAGTTACGGGGTTGGGCCCGGGGAGCTGTTTTTT. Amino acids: CASSYGVGPGELFF.

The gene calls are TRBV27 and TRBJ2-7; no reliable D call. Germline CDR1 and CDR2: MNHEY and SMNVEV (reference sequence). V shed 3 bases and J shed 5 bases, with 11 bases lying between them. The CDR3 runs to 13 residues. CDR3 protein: CASSFSRVNEQYF. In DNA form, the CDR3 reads TGTGCCAGCAGTTTTAGTCGCGTGAACGAGCAGTACTTC.

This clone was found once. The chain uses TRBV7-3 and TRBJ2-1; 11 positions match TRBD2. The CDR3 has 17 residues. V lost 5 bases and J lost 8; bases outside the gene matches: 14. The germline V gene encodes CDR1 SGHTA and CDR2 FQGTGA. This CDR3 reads CASSPRRSGRARDEQFF. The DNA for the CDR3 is TGTGCCAGCAGCCCGAGGCGTAGCGGGAGGGCCCGCGATGAGCAGTTCTTC.

CDR3 bases: TGTGCCATCCGGCACGGGAACACTGAAGCTTTCTTT. Residues: CAIRHGNTEAFF. This sequence joins TRBV6-1 and TRBJ1-1; D not certain. The V gene lost 10 bases and the J gene lost 1 base, with 10 bases spanning the gap. CDR1 and CDR2 (germline): MNHNS, SASEGT. The length of the CDR3 is 12 residues.

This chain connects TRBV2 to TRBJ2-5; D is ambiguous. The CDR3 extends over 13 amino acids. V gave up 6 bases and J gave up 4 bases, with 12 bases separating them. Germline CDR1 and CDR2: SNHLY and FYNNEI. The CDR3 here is CASSPIALETQYF. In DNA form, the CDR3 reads TGTGCCAGCAGCCCCATCGCCTTAGAGACCCAGTACTTC.

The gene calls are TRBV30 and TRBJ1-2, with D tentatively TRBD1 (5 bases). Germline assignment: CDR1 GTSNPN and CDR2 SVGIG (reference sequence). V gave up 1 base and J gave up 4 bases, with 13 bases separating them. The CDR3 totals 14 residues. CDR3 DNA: TGTGCCTGGAGTGAGCGCGGGCAGGGCTATGGCTACACCTTC. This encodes CAWSERGQGYGYTF.

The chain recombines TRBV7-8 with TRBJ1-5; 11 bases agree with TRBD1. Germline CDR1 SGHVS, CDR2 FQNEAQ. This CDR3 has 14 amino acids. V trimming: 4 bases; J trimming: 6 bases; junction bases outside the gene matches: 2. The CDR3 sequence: CASSWTGGSQPQHF. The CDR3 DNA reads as TGTGCCAGCAGCTGGACAGGGGGCTCTCAGCCCCAGCATTTT.

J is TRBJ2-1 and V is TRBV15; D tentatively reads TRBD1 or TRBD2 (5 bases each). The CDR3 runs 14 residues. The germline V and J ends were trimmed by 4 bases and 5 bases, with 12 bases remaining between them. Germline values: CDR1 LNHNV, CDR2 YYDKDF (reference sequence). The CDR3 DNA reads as TGTGCCACCAGCAACCGGGACGGAGACAATGAGCAGTTCTTC. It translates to CATSNRDGDNEQFF.

The CDR3 protein is CASSSKPGQGETQYF. The CDR3 DNA reads as TGTGCCAGCAGCTCGAAACCGGGACAGGGTGAGACCCAGTACTTC. The chain recombines TRBV7-3 with TRBJ2-5; 9 bases agree with TRBD1. The ends lost 4 bases at V and 5 bases at J; junction bases unmatched: 8. Germline V gene lookup returns CDR1 SGHTA and CDR2 FQGTGA. This CDR3 has 15 residues.

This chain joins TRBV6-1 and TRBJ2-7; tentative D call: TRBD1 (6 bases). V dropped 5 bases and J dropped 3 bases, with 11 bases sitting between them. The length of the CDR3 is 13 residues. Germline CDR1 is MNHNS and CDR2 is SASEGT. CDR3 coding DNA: TGTGCCAGCAGTCGTACAGGGTTCTACGAGCAGTACTTC. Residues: CASSRTGFYEQYF.

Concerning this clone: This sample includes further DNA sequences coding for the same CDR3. CDR3 bases: TGTGCCAGCAGTTTGGAGGGGGGCAACACTGAAGCTTTCTTT. Encoded protein: CASSLEGGNTEAFF. V usage is TRBV27 and J usage is TRBJ1-1; TRBD1 is a possible D gene (6 bases). The CDR3 is 14 residues long. Trimming pared 3 bases from V and 2 bases from J, leaving 10 bases between. Germline V gives CDR1 MNHEY, CDR2 SMNVEV (reference sequence).

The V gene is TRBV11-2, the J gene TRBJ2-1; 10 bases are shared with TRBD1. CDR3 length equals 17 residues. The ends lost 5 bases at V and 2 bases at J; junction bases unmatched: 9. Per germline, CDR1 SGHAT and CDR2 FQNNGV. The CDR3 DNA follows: TGTGCCAGCAGCGCCTCCTCTGGGACAGGGGCCTACAATGAGCAGTTCTTC. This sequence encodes CASSASSGTGAYNEQFF.

The CDR3 coding sequence is TGTGCCAGCAGCTTAGAACAGGGTAGCACAGATACGCAGTATTTT. Translated, it gives CASSLEQGSTDTQYF. The chain employs TRBV13 and TRBJ2-3, with D maybe TRBD1 (6 bases). This CDR3 spans 15 amino acids. V shed 1 base and J shed 0 bases, with 8 bases lying between them. Germline assignment: CDR1 PRHDT and CDR2 FYEKMQ (reference sequence).

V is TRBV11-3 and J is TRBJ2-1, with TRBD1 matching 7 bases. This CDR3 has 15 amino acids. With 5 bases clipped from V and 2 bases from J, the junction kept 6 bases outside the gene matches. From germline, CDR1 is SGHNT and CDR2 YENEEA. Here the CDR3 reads CASSPDRVPYNEQFF. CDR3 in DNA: TGTGCCAGCAGCCCCGACAGGGTGCCCTACAATGAGCAGTTCTTC.

The CDR3 reads CASSVVSGPNEQFF. The DNA of the CDR3 is TGTGCCAGCAGTGTTGTTAGCGGGCCCAATGAGCAGTTCTTC. The chain combines TRBV11-2 with TRBJ2-1; TRBD2 matches 7 bases. The germline V gene encodes CDR1 SGHAT and CDR2 FQNNGV. The V and J ends lost 6 bases and 6 bases, in that order; junction bases with no gene match: 8. The CDR3 is 14 amino acids.

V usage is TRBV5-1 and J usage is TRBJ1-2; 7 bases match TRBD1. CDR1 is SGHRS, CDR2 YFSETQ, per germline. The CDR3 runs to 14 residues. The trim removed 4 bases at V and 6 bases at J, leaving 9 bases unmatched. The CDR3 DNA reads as TGCGCCAGCAGCGAGGAACAGGGGAGGGATGGCTACACCTTC. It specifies CASSEEQGRDGYTF.

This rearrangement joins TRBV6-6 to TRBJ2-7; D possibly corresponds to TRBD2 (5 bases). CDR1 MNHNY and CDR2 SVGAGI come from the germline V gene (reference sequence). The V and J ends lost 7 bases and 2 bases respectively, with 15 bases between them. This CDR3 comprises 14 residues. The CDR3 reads CASTPSGNTYEQYF. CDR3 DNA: TGTGCCAGCACCCCGTCGGGAAACACCTACGAGCAGTACTTC.

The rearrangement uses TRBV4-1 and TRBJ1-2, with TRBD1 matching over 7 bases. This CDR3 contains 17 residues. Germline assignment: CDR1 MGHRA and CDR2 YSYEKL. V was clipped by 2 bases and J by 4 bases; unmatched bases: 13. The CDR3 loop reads CASSQNRATGFPYGYTF. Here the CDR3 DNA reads TGCGCCAGCAGCCAAAACCGCGCGACAGGGTTCCCCTATGGCTACACCTTC.

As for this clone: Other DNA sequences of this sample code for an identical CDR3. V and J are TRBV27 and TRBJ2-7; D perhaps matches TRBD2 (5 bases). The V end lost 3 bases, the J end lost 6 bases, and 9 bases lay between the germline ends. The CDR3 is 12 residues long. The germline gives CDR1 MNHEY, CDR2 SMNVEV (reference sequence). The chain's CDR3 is CASSLPGGEQYF. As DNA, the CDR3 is TGTGCCAGCAGTTTGCCAGGAGGCGAGCAGTACTTC.

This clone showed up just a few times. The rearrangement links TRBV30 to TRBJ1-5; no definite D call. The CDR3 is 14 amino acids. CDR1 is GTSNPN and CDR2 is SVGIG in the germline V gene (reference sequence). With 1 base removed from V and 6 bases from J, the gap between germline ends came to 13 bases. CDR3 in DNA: TGTGCCTGGAGTGATCCTTACAGCGGTCAGCCCCAGCATTTT. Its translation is CAWSDPYSGQPQHF.

CDR3 sequence: CASSLGAGTSVYNEQFF. The CDR3 DNA sequence: TGTGCCAGCAGTTTGGGGGCCGGGACTAGTGTCTACAATGAGCAGTTCTTC. The genes are TRBV28 and TRBJ2-1, with TRBD2 matching 8 bases. Germline-derived CDR1 and CDR2 are MDHEN and SYDVKM. The J segment lost 3 bases and the V segment lost 3 bases, leaving 10 bases of the junction unmatched. This CDR3 has 17 residues.

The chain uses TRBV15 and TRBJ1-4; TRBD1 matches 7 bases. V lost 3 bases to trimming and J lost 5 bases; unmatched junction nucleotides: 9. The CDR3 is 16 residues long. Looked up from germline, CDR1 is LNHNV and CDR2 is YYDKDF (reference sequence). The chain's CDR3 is CATSRDFGTVNEKLFF. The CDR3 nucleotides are TGTGCCACCAGCAGGGATTTCGGGACAGTAAATGAAAAACTGTTTTTT. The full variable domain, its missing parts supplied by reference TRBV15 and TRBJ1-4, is DAMVIQNPRYQVTQFGKPVTLSCSQTLNHNVMYWYQQKSSQAPKLLFHYYDKDFNNEADTPDNFQSRRPNTSFCFLDIRSPGLGDTAMYLCATSRDFGTVNEKLFFGSGTQLSVL.

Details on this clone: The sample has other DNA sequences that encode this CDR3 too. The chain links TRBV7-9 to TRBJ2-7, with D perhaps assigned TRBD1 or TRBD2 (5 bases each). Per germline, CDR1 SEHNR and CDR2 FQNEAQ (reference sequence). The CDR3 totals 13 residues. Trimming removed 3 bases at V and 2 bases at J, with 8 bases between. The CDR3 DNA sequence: TGTGCCAGCAGCTTTGGGGGAACCTACGAGCAGTACTTC. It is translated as CASSFGGTYEQYF.

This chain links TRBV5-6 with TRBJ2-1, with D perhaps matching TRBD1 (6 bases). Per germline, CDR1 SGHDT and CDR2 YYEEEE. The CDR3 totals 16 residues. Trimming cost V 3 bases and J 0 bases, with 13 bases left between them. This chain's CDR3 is CASSSQTGISYNEQFF. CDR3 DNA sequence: TGTGCCAGCAGCTCCCAAACAGGGATCTCCTACAATGAGCAGTTCTTC.

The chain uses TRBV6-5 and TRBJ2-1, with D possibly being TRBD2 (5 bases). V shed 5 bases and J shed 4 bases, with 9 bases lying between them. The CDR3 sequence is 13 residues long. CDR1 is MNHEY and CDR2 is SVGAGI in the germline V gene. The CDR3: CASSLTRYNEQFF. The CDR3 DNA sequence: TGTGCCAGCAGTCTTACTAGATACAATGAGCAGTTCTTC.

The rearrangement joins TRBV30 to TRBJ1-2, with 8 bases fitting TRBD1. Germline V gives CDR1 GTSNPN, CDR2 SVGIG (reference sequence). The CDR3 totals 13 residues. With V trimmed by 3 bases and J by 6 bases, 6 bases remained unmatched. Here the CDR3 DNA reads TGTGCCTGGAGCCAGGGGGCGAGAGATGGCTACACCTTC. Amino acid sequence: CAWSQGARDGYTF.

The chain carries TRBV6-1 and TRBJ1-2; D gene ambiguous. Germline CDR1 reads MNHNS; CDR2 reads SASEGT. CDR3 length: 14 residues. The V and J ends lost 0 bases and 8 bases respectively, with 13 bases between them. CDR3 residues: CASSEALRGGGYTF. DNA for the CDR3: TGTGCCAGCAGTGAAGCGCTTCGGGGAGGCGGCTACACCTTC.

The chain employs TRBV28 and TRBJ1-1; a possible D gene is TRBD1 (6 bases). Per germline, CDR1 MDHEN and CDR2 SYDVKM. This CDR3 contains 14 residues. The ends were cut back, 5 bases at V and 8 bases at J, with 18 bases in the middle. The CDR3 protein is CASSRDRDKAEAFF. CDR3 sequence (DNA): TGTGCCAGCAGTCGGGATCGGGACAAAGCCGAAGCTTTCTTT.